This is a list of T cell receptor beta chains from one sample in a study of T-cell memory formation after mild COVID-19. TCRdb recomputed calls from the 5' RACE reads with MiXCR, one row per CDR3 protein. The table shows roughly 310,000 distinct CDR3 sequences, with 15% to 20% occurring only once. The sequenced sample was PBMCs or a T cell subset sorted from them (not recorded which). Receptors were obtained from a man aged 18 to 30 who had mild COVID-19 (a few samples of this study predate the infection). Cell type and time point are not known. Both conserved end residues are part of each CDR3. D genes are given only for firm matches. Expanded clones get a size class; other rows say once, few or many, or leave the size out.

clone_size j_call v_call d_call cdr3_aa cdr3_nt
- TRBJ1-2 TRBV11-2 - CASSLAPGNYGYTF TGTGCCAGCAGCTTAGCCCCAGGGAACTATGGCTACACCTTC
- TRBJ2-5 TRBV4-3 TRBD2 CASSQVASGETQYF TGCGCCAGCAGCCAAGTGGCTAGCGGAGAGACCCAGTACTTC
- TRBJ2-5 TRBV18 TRBD2 CASSPTSGNQETQYF TGTGCCAGCTCACCAACTAGCGGCAACCAAGAGACCCAGTACTTC
many TRBJ2-3 TRBV4-2 - CASSPTGQGVSTDTQYF TGTGCCAGCAGCCCAACGGGGCAGGGAGTTTCGACAGATACGCAGTATTTT
- TRBJ2-1 TRBV24-1 - CATSDLRGTNEQFF TGTGCCACCAGTGATTTGCGCGGTACAAATGAGCAGTTCTTC
few TRBJ2-1 TRBV6-5 TRBD2 CASRALAGGPRNEQFF TGTGCCAGCAGAGCACTAGCGGGGGGGCCCAGAAATGAGCAGTTCTTC
few TRBJ1-1 TRBV29-1 TRBD1 CSVDQGDTEAFF TGCAGCGTTGATCAGGGGGACACTGAAGCTTTCTTT
- TRBJ1-2 TRBV27 - CASSSLLSVGYGYTF TGTGCCAGCAGTTCCCTATTGTCGGTGGGCTATGGCTACACCTTC
few TRBJ2-2 TRBV7-2 TRBD2 CASSSSGDTGELFF TGTGCCAGCAGCTCTAGCGGGGACACCGGGGAGCTGTTTTTT
few TRBJ2-5 TRBV7-8 - CASSFRGAAETQYF TGTGCCAGCAGCTTCCGGGGGGCCGCAGAGACCCAGTACTTC
- TRBJ2-5 TRBV5-1 - CASRIDSQETQYF TGCGCCAGCAGGATTGACAGCCAAGAGACCCAGTACTTC
- TRBJ1-1 TRBV27 - CASSFEVNTEAFF TGTGCCAGCAGTTTCGAGGTGAACACTGAAGCTTTCTTT
- TRBJ1-3 TRBV7-2 TRBD1 CASSTTGIRGNTIYF TGTGCCAGCAGCACGACAGGGATAAGAGGAAACACCATATATTTT
few TRBJ1-2 TRBV7-3 TRBD1 CASSSSGQGIYGYTF TGTGCCAGCAGCTCCTCGGGACAGGGGATCTATGGCTACACCTTC
- TRBJ1-2 TRBV28 - CASSLEGFRGYTF TGTGCCAGCAGTTTGGAGGGCTTTCGGGGCTACACCTTC
few TRBJ2-5 TRBV20-1 - CSASRGAGETQYF TGCAGTGCTAGCAGGGGGGCCGGAGAGACCCAGTACTTC
few TRBJ2-3 TRBV7-2 - CAASGASVTDTQYF TGTGCCGCCAGCGGTGCTAGCGTCACAGATACGCAGTATTTT
many TRBJ1-1 TRBV5-1 TRBD1 CASSPGTAENTEAFF TGCGCCAGCAGCCCGGGGACAGCCGAGAACACTGAAGCTTTCTTT
- TRBJ2-7 TRBV20-1 TRBD2 CSAVSRSSGGAFYEQYF TGCAGTGCTGTAAGCCGTTCTAGCGGGGGGGCCTTTTACGAGCAGTACTTC
- TRBJ1-2 TRBV12-3/TRBV12-4 - CASRPFDGLLSGYTF TGTGCCAGCAGACCATTTGACGGTTTGTTATCTGGCTACACCTTC
few TRBJ2-7 TRBV6-2/TRBV6-3 - CASILGLRDSEQYF TGTGCCAGCATTCTCGGGCTGAGGGACTCCGAGCAGTACTTC
few TRBJ2-7 TRBV12-5 - CASGLGGNPPEQYF TGTGCTAGTGGTTTAGGGGGAAACCCCCCCGAGCAGTACTTC
many TRBJ2-3 TRBV5-6 TRBD2 CASSLIALAGYRDTQYF TGTGCCAGCAGCTTGATCGCGCTAGCGGGGTATAGAGATACGCAGTATTTT
once TRBJ2-3 TRBV30 TRBD2 CACEPIAGVGDTQYF TGTGCCTGTGAACCAATAGCGGGGGTTGGCGATACGCAGTATTTT
- TRBJ2-2 TRBV18 - CASSLQDRIGELFF TGTGCCAGCTCACTACAGGACAGAATCGGGGAGCTGTTTTTT
- TRBJ1-3 TRBV7-8 - CASSPRGQGGNTIYF TGTGCCAGCAGCCCCAGGGGACAAGGGGGAAACACCATATATTTT
few TRBJ2-3 TRBV5-1 - CASSSQSRTDTQYF TGCGCCAGCAGCTCACAGAGCCGCACAGATACGCAGTATTTT
few TRBJ2-3 TRBV7-2 - CASSLSRATDTQYF TGTGCCAGCAGCTTATCTCGGGCCACAGATACGCAGTATTTT
- TRBJ1-2 TRBV6-6 TRBD1 CASRGDRVMNYGYTF TGTGCCAGCAGGGGGGACAGGGTGATGAACTATGGCTACACCTTC
- TRBJ2-2 TRBV2 - CASRGTDRDYNTGELFF TGTGCCAGCAGGGGGACAGACCGGGACTATAACACCGGGGAGCTGTTTTTT
many TRBJ2-7 TRBV4-1 TRBD1 CASSRGQDSYEQYF TGCGCCAGCAGCCGGGGACAGGACTCCTACGAGCAGTACTTC
few TRBJ2-3 TRBV7-3 - CASSPDPGRPTEAQYF TGTGCCAGCAGTCCCGACCCGGGACGGCCTACTGAGGCGCAGTATTTT
many TRBJ2-5 TRBV18 - CASSPAGSETQYF TGTGCCAGCTCACCAGCGGGGAGCGAGACCCAGTACTTC
- TRBJ1-5 TRBV20-1 - CSVSGTNFNQPQHF TGCAGTGTCTCCGGGACAAACTTCAATCAGCCCCAGCATTTT
many TRBJ1-1 TRBV6-2/TRBV6-3 - CASSSHRGSNTEAFF TGTGCCAGCAGTTCCCACCGGGGGTCGAACACTGAAGCTTTCTTT
many TRBJ2-1 TRBV29-1 - CSSWGAGGNEQFF TGCAGCTCTTGGGGGGCAGGTGGGAATGAGCAGTTCTTC
few TRBJ2-6 TRBV2 - CASARRGGSGANVLTF TGTGCCAGCGCCAGAAGGGGGGGTTCTGGGGCCAACGTCCTGACTTTC
- TRBJ1-3 TRBV28 TRBD1 CASSFGTALNTIYF TGTGCCAGCAGTTTTGGGACAGCACTAAACACCATATATTTT
few TRBJ2-6 TRBV4-3 TRBD1 CASSQASPKGTAGANVLTF TGCGCCAGCAGCCAAGCAAGTCCGAAAGGGACAGCTGGGGCCAACGTCCTGACTTTC
- TRBJ2-1 TRBV12-3/TRBV12-4 - CASSLGRSSYNEQFF TGTGCCAGCAGTTTAGGAAGGAGCTCCTACAATGAGCAGTTCTTC
- TRBJ1-1 TRBV5-5 TRBD1 CASGYWDRNTEAFF TGTGCCAGCGGATATTGGGACAGGAACACTGAAGCTTTCTTT
- TRBJ2-1 TRBV5-1 TRBD2 CASRTTSGRSYNEQFF TGCGCCAGCAGGACGACTAGCGGGCGCTCCTACAATGAGCAGTTCTTC
- TRBJ1-5 TRBV5-6 - CASSLSHGIRYQPQHF TGTGCCAGCAGCTTGTCCCACGGGATCCGATATCAGCCCCAGCATTTT